Presented here are 23 T cell receptor beta chains from one specimen sequenced in a study of blood T cell repertoires in COVID-19. Using immunoSEQ multiplex PCR, the repertoire was profiled, and TCRdb retains in-frame clones only, with some absent. The data show 95,000 to 130,000 clones, just under 85% seen once. The sample consisted of peripheral blood. The receptors were gathered from a man between 70 and 80 years old with active or convalescent COVID-19.

Comment on this clone: This sample includes further DNA sequences coding for the same CDR3. The chain carries TRBV3-1 (or the pseudogene TRBV3-2) and TRBJ1-4, with 8 bases that match TRBD1. From germline, CDR1 is LGHDT and CDR2 YNNKEL (reference sequence). The J segment lost 8 bases and the V segment lost 7 bases, leaving 6 bases of the junction unmatched. The CDR3 has 13 residues. This CDR3 is CASTGTGGEKLFF. The CDR3 DNA reads TGTGCCAGCACGGGGACAGGAGGAGAAAAACTGTTTTTT.

The chain uses TRBV14 and TRBJ2-1; 12 bases are a match to TRBD2. CDR1 SGHDN and CDR2 FVKESK come from the germline V gene. There are 16 residues in the CDR3. J lost 7 bases, V lost 4 bases, and 8 bases had no gene match. The CDR3 reads CASSRASGRDYNEQFF. CDR3 sequence (DNA): TGTGCCAGCAGCCGAGCTAGCGGGAGGGACTATAATGAGCAGTTCTTC.

This sequence joins TRBV6-5 and TRBJ2-1; the D is unclear. This CDR3 has 12 residues. V lost 0 bases and J 9 bases, leaving 6 bases between the germline ends. The germline V gene has CDR1 MNHEY and CDR2 SVGAGI. The CDR3 reads CASSYSPGEQFF. In DNA form, the CDR3 reads TGTGCCAGCAGTTACTCCCCGGGTGAGCAGTTCTTC.

The chain uses TRBV18 and TRBJ1-1; maybe TRBD1 (5 bases). Per germline, CDR1 KGHSH and CDR2 LQKENI. This CDR3 has 15 residues. V lost 4 bases to trimming and J lost 0 bases, with 12 bases between them. The CDR3 loop reads CASSLFRQLNTEAFF. The CDR3 DNA follows: TGTGCCAGCTCACTTTTCCGACAGCTGAACACTGAAGCTTTCTTT.

V is TRBV9 and J is TRBJ1-1; D gene unclear. V dropped 0 bases and J dropped 7 bases, with 7 bases sitting between them. The germline gives CDR1 SGDLS, CDR2 YYNGEE. The CDR3 runs to 12 residues. The CDR3 coding sequence is TGTGCCAGCAGCGTAGGTCAGAATGAAGCTTTCTTT. Translated: CASSVGQNEAFF. Together with reference TRBV9 and TRBJ1-1, the CDR3 gives the full variable domain: DSGVTQTPKHLITATGQRVTLRCSPRSGDLSVYWYQQSLDQGLQFLIQYYNGEERAKGNILERFSAQQFPDLHSELNLSSLELGDSALYFCASSVGQNEAFFGQGTRLTVV.

This chain joins TRBV4-2 and TRBJ2-3; 14 positions agree with TRBD2. V was pared by 2 bases and J by 2 bases, with 3 bases of the junction left unmatched. This CDR3 comprises 17 residues. Germline CDR1 and CDR2: LGHNA and YNFKEQ. The CDR3 here is CASSQRTSGGPTDTQYF. The CDR3 region has the DNA TGTGCCAGCAGCCAAAGGACTAGCGGGGGGCCCACAGATACGCAGTATTTT.

This chain connects TRBV19 to TRBJ1-1; D possibly corresponds to TRBD1 (5 bases). V lost 5 bases to trimming and J lost 3 bases, with 10 bases between them. This CDR3 contains 13 residues. Germline loops: CDR1 LNHDA, CDR2 SQIVND (reference sequence). This chain's CDR3 is CASSWTLDTEAFF. As DNA, the CDR3 is TGTGCCAGTAGTTGGACACTTGACACTGAAGCTTTCTTT.

This rearrangement joins TRBV11-2 to TRBJ2-1; D is unresolved. The CDR3 is 12 residues long. Looked up from germline, CDR1 is SGHAT and CDR2 is FQNNGV. Trimming took off 5 bases at V and 10 bases at J, with 12 bases between the two ends. The DNA of the CDR3 is TGTGCCAGCAGCCCGTTTGAGGCCGAGCAGTTCTTC. As protein: CASSPFEAEQFF.

This rearrangement joins TRBV7-9 to TRBJ1-2, with TRBD1 matching over 9 bases. Looked up from germline, CDR1 is SEHNR and CDR2 is FQNEAQ (reference sequence). The CDR3 covers 15 residues. The ends lost 5 bases at V and 4 bases at J; junction bases unmatched: 8. The CDR3 DNA reads TGTGCCAGCAGCCGTCCCGGGACAGGGAGCTATGGCTACACCTTC. Translation: CASSRPGTGSYGYTF.

The rearrangement links TRBV4-1 to TRBJ2-5; 11 bases align to TRBD2. Germline V lookup: CDR1 MGHRA, CDR2 YSYEKL. There are 16 residues in the CDR3. Unmatched junction bases numbered 12, after V lost 5 bases and J lost 7 bases. This CDR3 is CASSGGVAGGPGTQYF. The CDR3 DNA reads as TGCGCCAGCAGCGGCGGGGTAGCGGGAGGGCCTGGGACCCAGTACTTC.

This rearrangement joins TRBV6-6 to TRBJ1-4; D call uncertain. This CDR3 comprises 13 residues. Germline V lookup: CDR1 MNHNY, CDR2 SVGAGI (reference sequence). V was shortened by 7 bases and J by 4 bases, with 10 bases between the two germline ends. The CDR3 region has the DNA TGTGCCAGCACCCTTGCGGTTAATGAAAAACTGTTTTTT. The encoded protein is CASTLAVNEKLFF.

The chain carries TRBV29-1 and TRBJ2-7; 8 bases are a match to TRBD2. The CDR3 is 17 amino acids. Germline V CDR1 and CDR2: SQVTM, ANQGSEA. The J segment lost 0 bases and the V segment lost 6 bases, leaving 16 bases of the junction unmatched. As DNA, the CDR3 is TGCAGCGTCGAAAAACTTCGAGCGGGAGACGGCTCCTACGAGCAGTACTTC. Translating it yields CSVEKLRAGDGSYEQYF.

This rearrangement joins TRBV29-1 to TRBJ1-2; D not resolved. The CDR3 has 11 residues. V lost 4 bases and J 4 bases, leaving 7 bases between the germline ends. Germline V lookup: CDR1 SQVTM, CDR2 ANQGSEA. CDR3 in amino acids: CSVGGSYGYTF. CDR3 DNA sequence: TGCAGCGTTGGTGGCAGCTATGGCTACACCTTC.

This chain uses TRBV10-3 with TRBJ1-4; 8 bases map to TRBD1. CDR1 and CDR2 (germline): ENHRY, SYGVKD. The junction had 4 bases not matched to a gene; V was cut back by 6 bases and J by 4 bases. The CDR3 sequence is 14 residues long. The CDR3 sequence is CAISQTGVNEKLFF. Written as DNA, the CDR3 is TGTGCCATCAGCCAGACAGGGGTTAATGAAAAACTGTTTTTT.

The chain recombines TRBV20-1 with TRBJ2-1; 9 nucleotides line up with TRBD2. With V trimmed by 0 bases and J by 13 bases, 1 base remained unmatched. Germline V gives CDR1 DFQATT, CDR2 SNEGSKA (reference sequence). The CDR3 consists of 11 residues. The CDR3 DNA is TGCAGTGCTAGAGAGCGGGAGGGCCAGTTCTTC. As protein: CSAREREGQFF.

The CDR3 sequence is CASSTRTKYNSPLHF. The CDR3 DNA reads TGTGCCAGTAGTACAAGGACAAAGTATAATTCACCCCTCCACTTT. The chain joins TRBV19 to TRBJ1-6, with D possibly TRBD1 on 5 matching bases. The ends were cut back, 4 bases at V and 4 bases at J, with 11 bases in the middle. Germline lookup yields CDR1 LNHDA and CDR2 SQIVND (reference sequence). The CDR3 is 15 residues long.

The chain combines TRBV5-1 with TRBJ1-2; D ambiguous. V lost 4 bases and J lost 1, with 11 bases in between. The CDR3 length is 14 residues. Looked up from germline, CDR1 is SGHRS and CDR2 is YFSETQ. CDR3 sequence (DNA): TGCGCCAGCAGCGTTGGAGACTTTAACTATGGCTACACCTTC. Protein product: CASSVGDFNYGYTF.

The chain couples TRBV5-5 to TRBJ1-1, with D hard to call. Germline CDR1 reads SGHKS; CDR2 reads YYEKEE (reference sequence). V was cut by 2 bases and J by 6 bases, with 8 bases left in between. The CDR3 loop spans 12 amino acids. CDR3 sequence: CASSFQVSEAFF. The CDR3 coding sequence is TGTGCCAGCAGCTTCCAGGTTTCTGAAGCTTTCTTT.

The chain is built from TRBV23-1 and TRBJ1-2; 8 bases fit TRBD1. TRBV23-1 is classed as an ORF, of uncertain function. V lost 0 bases, J lost 5 bases, and 11 bases stayed unmatched. The CDR3 consists of 17 residues. This CDR3 is CASSQSGRGPGWYGYTF. The DNA for the CDR3 is TGCGCCAGCAGTCAATCGGGCAGGGGGCCCGGTTGGTATGGCTACACCTTC.

V usage is TRBV7-9 and J usage is TRBJ1-4; the match to TRBD1 covers 10 bases. The CDR3 has 14 residues. In germline, CDR1 is SEHNR, CDR2 FQNEAQ (reference sequence). With V trimmed by 4 bases and J by 7 bases, 3 bases remained unmatched. The CDR3 DNA is TGTGCCAGCAGCTCGGGACAGGGGATTGAAAAACTGTTTTTT. Residues: CASSSGQGIEKLFF.

The chain is built from TRBV28 and TRBJ2-7, with 11 bases aligning to TRBD2. Germline values: CDR1 MDHEN, CDR2 SYDVKM. V gave up 6 bases and J gave up 6 bases; unmatched junction bases: 13. The CDR3 consists of 16 residues. The CDR3, as DNA: TGTGCCAGCAGCACTCTCCTAGCGGGAGGTACGAGCGAGCAGTACTTC. Protein: CASSTLLAGGTSEQYF.

The CDR3 region has the DNA TGTGCCAGCAGCTTAATCCTTACTAGCACAGATACGCAGTATTTT. Amino acids: CASSLILTSTDTQYF. The chain links TRBV5-6 to TRBJ2-3; D unclear. The CDR3 loop spans 15 amino acids. Germline V gene lookup returns CDR1 SGHDT and CDR2 YYEEEE. The V end lost 2 bases, the J end lost 0 bases, and 10 bases lay between the germline ends. Full variable domain (missing parts from reference TRBV5-6 and TRBJ2-3): DAGVTQSPTHLIKTRGQQVTLRCSPKSGHDTVSWYQQALGQGPQFIFQYYEEEERQRGNFPDRFSGHQFPNYSSELNVNALLLGDSALYLCASSLILTSTDTQYFGPGTRLTVL.

This chain uses TRBV11-3 with TRBJ2-2, with D perhaps TRBD2 (6 bases). Germline CDR1 SGHNT, CDR2 YENEEA. The length of the CDR3 is 15 residues. V was pared by 5 bases and J by 1 base, with 11 bases between. The CDR3, as DNA: TGTGCCAGCAGCCCGGTAGCGGTGAACACCGGGGAGCTGTTTTTT. This sequence encodes CASSPVAVNTGELFF.